Following are 17 T cell receptor beta chains from one sample sequenced in a study of siplizumab effects on memory and regulatory T cells. Clones were sequenced by immunoSEQ multiplex PCR, and TCRdb holds only the in-frame ones, with some missing. The sample holds around 100,000 clones; around nine tenths are singletons and the top ten take about 1.1%. Sequences were obtained from CD4+ T cells sorted from blood. The receptor set was obtained from a human donor in good health.

The chain carries TRBV2 and TRBJ1-5, with D unclear. Trimming took 7 bases from V and 5 from J, leaving 9 bases between them. CDR1 is SNHLY, CDR2 FYNNEI, per germline. There are 12 residues in the CDR3. The CDR3, as DNA: TGTGCCAGCAAGTTAGATTATCAGCCCCAGCATTTT. Its protein product is CASKLDYQPQHF.

The chain joins TRBV11-2 to TRBJ2-1; D is uncertain. Germline CDR1 SGHAT, CDR2 FQNNGV. The V end was cut by 0 bases, the J end by 9 bases, with 12 bases between. The CDR3 spans 14 residues. In nucleotides, the CDR3 is TGTGCCAGCAGCTTAGATCGGCGAGTTGGTGAGCAGTTCTTC. Protein sequence: CASSLDRRVGEQFF.

The genes are TRBV5-1 and TRBJ2-7; 9 bases are a match to TRBD1. From germline, CDR1 is SGHRS and CDR2 YFSETQ. The CDR3 extends over 14 amino acids. V lost 4 bases, J lost 3 bases, and 5 bases stayed unmatched. The CDR3 loop reads CASSMGDRVYEQYF. The CDR3 DNA reads as TGCGCCAGCAGCATGGGGGACAGGGTCTACGAGCAGTACTTC. Looking up the rest from reference TRBV5-1 and TRBJ2-7 gives the full variable domain: KAGVTQTPRYLIKTRGQQVTLSCSPISGHRSVSWYQQTPGQGLQFLFEYFSETQRNKGNFPGRFSGRQFSNSRSEMNVSTLELGDSALYLCASSMGDRVYEQYFGPGTRLTVT.

The J gene is TRBJ2-6, the V gene TRBV28; D ambiguous. The CDR3 runs 16 residues. V was shortened by 1 base and J by 2 bases, with 9 bases between the two germline ends. Germline lookup yields CDR1 MDHEN and CDR2 SYDVKM. The CDR3 region has the DNA TGTGCCAGCAGTTTATTGAGAAACCCTGGGGCCAACGTCCTGACTTTC. It codes for CASSLLRNPGANVLTF.

This clone was detected only once. The V and J genes are TRBV19 and TRBJ2-2; tentatively, D is TRBD1 or TRBD2 (6 bases each). The V end lost 10 bases, the J end lost 5 bases, and 17 bases lay between the germline ends. CDR1 and CDR2 (germline): LNHDA, SQIVND (reference sequence). CDR3 size: 14 residues. The CDR3: CATGVGGWTGELFF. CDR3 nucleotide sequence: TGTGCCACGGGGGTCGGGGGCTGGACCGGGGAGCTGTTTTTT.

The chain is built from TRBV10-1 and TRBJ2-1; 7 positions match TRBD1. Germline CDR1 and CDR2: WNHNN and SYGVQD (reference sequence). The CDR3 runs 14 residues. J was trimmed by 10 bases and V by 6 bases; bases with no gene match: 12. DNA of the CDR3: TGCGCCAGCAGCGGGGACAGACAATCAAGGGAGCAGTTCTTC. Encoded protein: CASSGDRQSREQFF.

CDR3 nucleotides: TGCAGTGCTAGAGTGGACGACGCACAGTACTTC. Translating gives CSARVDDAQYF. This chain links TRBV20-1 with TRBJ2-7, with D unresolved. Deletions cut 1 base from V and 10 bases from J, with 11 bases between. In germline, CDR1 is DFQATT, CDR2 SNEGSKA (reference sequence). CDR3 size: 11 residues.

There are a few counts of this clone. The V call is TRBV28, the J call TRBJ1-2, with D possibly matching TRBD1 (6 bases). CDR3 length: 15 residues. Trimming removed 4 bases at V and 3 bases at J, with 15 bases between. The germline V gene has CDR1 MDHEN and CDR2 SYDVKM. The CDR3: CASSSLQGIDYGYTF. The CDR3 bases are TGTGCCAGCAGTTCGCTACAGGGAATCGACTATGGCTACACCTTC.

The chain employs TRBV28 and TRBJ1-2; D is uncertain. Per the germline V gene, CDR1 is MDHEN and CDR2 is SYDVKM. Trimming removed 10 bases at V and 0 bases at J, with 9 bases between. The CDR3 contains 12 residues. The CDR3 nucleotides are TGTGCCATCCACACAGCTAACTATGGCTACACCTTC. It encodes CAIHTANYGYTF.

This clone has only a few counts. Within the sample, other DNA sequences also encode this same CDR3. This chain links TRBV5-1 with TRBJ1-1, with D unresolved. The V end was cut by 4 bases, the J end by 1 base, with 8 bases between. CDR3 length: 13 residues. Germline V gene lookup returns CDR1 SGHRS and CDR2 YFSETQ. The CDR3 sequence is CASSPDGNTEAFF. DNA for the CDR3: TGCGCCAGCAGCCCGGACGGGAACACTGAAGCTTTCTTT.

The genes are TRBV10-3 and TRBJ2-3; D uncertain. This CDR3 spans 12 amino acids. Germline V gives CDR1 ENHRY, CDR2 SYGVKD. Trimming removed 4 bases at V and 3 bases at J, with 5 bases between. CDR3 nucleotide sequence: TGTGCCATCAGTGGCCTAACAGATACGCAGTATTTT. Its translation is CAISGLTDTQYF.

The chain links TRBV29-1 to TRBJ2-7; no clear D. The CDR3 runs 13 residues. Germline V CDR1 and CDR2: SQVTM, ANQGSEA. The V gene lost 5 bases and the J gene lost 3 bases, with 14 bases spanning the gap. This chain's CDR3 is CSVRTENRYEQYF. For the CDR3, the DNA is TGCAGCGTTCGGACCGAAAACCGCTACGAGCAGTACTTC.

This sequence joins TRBV19 and TRBJ2-2; D is uncertain. V gave up 4 bases and J gave up 6 bases, with 9 bases separating them. CDR3 size: 13 residues. The germline gives CDR1 LNHDA, CDR2 SQIVND (reference sequence). Here the CDR3 reads CASSKGWAGELFF. The CDR3 DNA reads as TGTGCCAGTAGTAAAGGGTGGGCCGGGGAGCTGTTTTTT.

This chain links TRBV19 with TRBJ2-3; weak D call: TRBD2 (5 bases). From germline, CDR1 is LNHDA and CDR2 SQIVND (reference sequence). This CDR3 comprises 15 residues. Trimming took off 3 bases at V and 5 bases at J, with 15 bases between the two ends. The CDR3 DNA is TGTGCCAGTAGTATTAGGGAGAGAAGTGGAGATACGCAGTATTTT. Encoded protein: CASSIRERSGDTQYF. The variable domain in full, completed from reference TRBV19 and TRBJ2-3, reads DGGITQSPKYLFRKEGQNVTLSCEQNLNHDAMYWYRQDPGQGLRLIYYSQIVNDFQKGDIAEGYSVSREKKESFPLTVTSAQKNPTAFYLCASSIRERSGDTQYFGPGTRLTVL.

This rearrangement joins TRBV19 to TRBJ2-3; weak D call: TRBD2 (6 bases). Trimming left V 6 bases short and J 0 bases short, with 13 bases between. In germline, CDR1 is LNHDA, CDR2 SQIVND (reference sequence). The length of the CDR3 is 15 residues. Here the CDR3 DNA reads TGTGCCAGTAGAACCCCCGGGGGAAGCACAGATACGCAGTATTTT. Protein sequence: CASRTPGGSTDTQYF.

This clone was seen only a few times. V usage is TRBV6-5 and J usage is TRBJ1-2; D is possibly TRBD1 (5 bases). V was shortened by 7 bases and J by 6 bases, with 9 bases between the two germline ends. The CDR3 is made up of 11 amino acids. From germline, CDR1 is MNHEY and CDR2 SVGAGI. This CDR3 is CASTRGDGYTF. CDR3 nucleotides: TGTGCCAGCACGAGGGGTGATGGCTACACCTTC.

This chain uses TRBV7-2 with TRBJ1-6; no clear D gene. Germline V lookup: CDR1 SGHTA, CDR2 FQGNSA. V was cut by 1 base and J by 4 bases, with 5 bases left in between. The CDR3 is made up of 14 amino acids. CDR3 DNA: TGTGCCAGCAGCTTAGACGGGTATAATTCACCCCTCCACTTT. Translating gives CASSLDGYNSPLHF.